The table lists the clone carrying this T cell receptor beta chain with a few counts. Its antigen is not identified. This sample was included in a study of response to subunit inactivated influenza vaccine. Broader study findings: The authors suggested that every seasonal influenza vaccination recruits few new T cells.

One entry per CDR3 protein, called by TCRdb with MiXCR from the RT-PCR reads. The table has 250,000 to 350,000 distinct CDR3 sequences, around 22% seen once; the top ten hold 10%. This CDR3 comprises 16 residues. The ends were cut back, 1 base at V and 7 bases at J, with 17 bases in the middle. CDR1 SGHRS and CDR2 YFSETQ come from the germline V gene. The origin of this receptor is a man between 50 and 75 years old who received an inactivated influenza vaccine. Sequencing used PBMCs from blood, obtained about 19 months after vaccination. The V call is TRBV5-1, the J call TRBJ1-4; D gene ambiguous. As DNA, the CDR3 is TGCGCCAGCAGCTTGTTTGCCGGGCCTCCAGGTGAAAAACTGTTTTTT. Protein sequence: CASSLFAGPPGEKLFF.